This T cell receptor beta chain emerged from a study of vaccination effects on CD4 cells after COVID-19. About the research overall: Antigen-specific CD4+ T cells were first expanded with viral peptide pools by the ViraFEST assay and only then sequenced.

CD4+ T cells were isolated after 10 days of culture. Each participant received a vaccine that was either BNT162b2 or mRNA-1273, given as two doses. Half the medium was replaced with IL-2 medium on days 3 and 7. Libraries were prepared by immunoSEQ multiplex PCR; TCRdb keeps only in-frame clonotypes and omits some of them. The sample records approximately 74,000 clones, 65% to 80% being singletons. Concerning this clone itself: Antigen: not known.

The CDR3 length is 17 residues. Trimming took 6 bases from V and 0 from J; bases not matched to a gene: 13. CDR1 and CDR2 from the germline V gene are MNHEY and SMNVEV (reference sequence). Material: CD4+ T cells from PBMCs cultured without peptide, obtained after COVID-19 vaccination. The sequence came from a human donor who received a COVID-19 vaccine. This chain connects TRBV27 to TRBJ1-2, with 7 positions matching TRBD1. The DNA of the CDR3 is TGTGCCAGCAGCCCGCTGTGGACAGGAACATCTAACTATGGCTACACCTTC. As protein: CASSPLWTGTSNYGYTF.